This is a list of T cell receptor beta chains from one sample in a study of blood T cell repertoires in COVID-19. The method was immunoSEQ multiplex PCR; TCRdb's version includes in-frame clones alone and lacks a portion of them. The sample yields about 100,000 clones, about 90% seen once. The specimen sequenced was peripheral blood. Receptor source: a human donor with active COVID-19. The donor label of this sample is uncertain. The CDR3 runs from the conserved cysteine through the conserved F or W. A D gene is named only where the DNA matches it firmly. A clone size is listed for some rows: how often the clone was seen (once, few, many), or a class if it is expanded.

size	V	J	D	DNA	CDR3
-	TRBV4-2	TRBJ2-6	-	TGTGCCAGCAGCCGCCTTCGACAGTCTGTCTCTGGGGCCAACGTCCTGACTTTC	CASSRLRQSVSGANVLTF
-	TRBV28	TRBJ1-2	TRBD1	TGTGCCAGCAGTGCGACAGGGTATGGCTACACCTTC	CASSATGYGYTF
-	TRBV5-1	TRBJ2-5	-	TGCGCCACCCGCCGGGAGCTTAGAGAGACCCAGTACTTC	CATRRELRETQYF
few	TRBV5-1	TRBJ2-3	TRBD2	TGCGCCAGCAGCTTGGGCGCGGGGGTAGGTGATACGCAGTATTTT	CASSLGAGVGDTQYF
once	TRBV5-1	TRBJ1-1	-	TGCGCCAGCAGCTTGGCCGGAGAACAGAACACTGAAGCTTTCTTT	CASSLAGEQNTEAFF
-	TRBV25-1	TRBJ1-1	-	TGTGCCAGCGGAACCGGGACTGAAGCTTTCTTT	CASGTGTEAFF
-	TRBV6-4	TRBJ2-3	-	TGTGCCAGCAGTGACTCGGCCCAGAATACGCAGTATTTT	CASSDSAQNTQYF
-	TRBV3-1/TRBV3-2	TRBJ1-2	TRBD1	TGTGCCAGCAGCCCCGGGACAGGGGGAATTCATGGCTACACCTTC	CASSPGTGGIHGYTF
once	TRBV7-9	TRBJ2-7	TRBD1	TGTGCCAGCAGCTTAGGAGCCGGGACAGGGGCCGGCGAGCAGTACTTC	CASSLGAGTGAGEQYF
-	TRBV5-4	TRBJ2-7	-	TGTGCCAGCAGCTTGAGTGTAGCTACCTACGAGCAGTACTTC	CASSLSVATYEQYF
once	TRBV3-1/TRBV3-2	TRBJ2-1	TRBD2	TGTGCCAGCAGCCAGGCGGGGGTGCTATCCTACAATGAGCAGTTCTTC	CASSQAGVLSYNEQFF
-	TRBV28	TRBJ2-3	TRBD2	TGTGCCAGCAGCGTAGCGGGGGGGACCACAGATACGCAGTATTTT	CASSVAGGTTDTQYF
-	TRBV28	TRBJ1-5	TRBD1	TGTGCCAGCAGTCTGTCGGGACAGGGGATGTTAGGCAATCAGCCCCAGCATTTT	CASSLSGQGMLGNQPQHF
-	TRBV29-1	TRBJ2-1	-	TGCAGCGTTTCAGGCAGACTATCCTACAATGAGCAGTTCTTC	CSVSGRLSYNEQFF
-	TRBV7-2	TRBJ2-7	TRBD1	TGTGCCAGCAGCCTGCTGGACAGGGGAAAATCCGAGCAGTACTTC	CASSLLDRGKSEQYF
-	TRBV2	TRBJ1-5	-	TGTGCCAGCAGTGAAGCGACACGTCAGCCCCAGCATTTT	CASSEATRQPQHF
-	TRBV27	TRBJ1-6	-	TGTGCCAGCAGTTTATATCCACAGGGATTCTATAATTCACCCCTCCACTTT	CASSLYPQGFYNSPLHF
-	TRBV19	TRBJ2-5	-	TGTGCCAGTAGTATCTCGATAGAAGGGGGAGAGACCCAGTACTTC	CASSISIEGGETQYF
-	TRBV19	TRBJ2-3	TRBD2	TGTGCCAGTAGGCAGAGCCGAGGGACTAGCGGATGGGCGCTTACGCAGTATTTT	CASRQSRGTSGWALTQYF
-	TRBV5-1	TRBJ2-1	TRBD1	TGCGCCAGCAGCTTGGCAGTATCCGACATGAGGGGGCCTTACAATGAGCAGTTCTTC	CASSLAVSDMRGPYNEQFF
few	TRBV4-2	TRBJ1-2	-	TGTGCCAGCAGCCAAGATCACCGGATTGGGCTTGCTAACTATGGCTACACCTTC	CASSQDHRIGLANYGYTF
-	TRBV5-1	TRBJ1-1	-	TGCGCCAGCAGCGTGGACAGAGCGAACACTGAAGCTTTCTTT	CASSVDRANTEAFF
-	TRBV9	TRBJ2-5	-	TGTGCCAGCAGCGCGGGGGGAACAGGGCTAATACAAGAGACCCAGTACTTC	CASSAGGTGLIQETQYF
-	TRBV7-2	TRBJ1-1	TRBD1	TGTGCCAGCAGCCCTAGGACAGGGAGGATGAACACTGAAGCTTTCTTT	CASSPRTGRMNTEAFF
-	TRBV5-6	TRBJ1-2	TRBD1	TGTGCCAGCAGCGCTACGGGACAGGGGACCTATGGCTACACCTTC	CASSATGQGTYGYTF
-	TRBV25-1	TRBJ1-2	TRBD1	TGTGCCAGCAGTCCAGGACAGGGCCTTGGCTACACCTTC	CASSPGQGLGYTF
-	TRBV3-1/TRBV3-2	TRBJ2-3	-	TGTGCCAGCAGCCAAGATCGGTCATTCACAGATACGCAGTATTTT	CASSQDRSFTDTQYF
-	TRBV7-6	TRBJ1-3	-	TGTGCCAGCAGCTTAGATGTTCGGGGCTCTGGAAACACCATATATTTT	CASSLDVRGSGNTIYF
-	TRBV3-1/TRBV3-2	TRBJ2-7	-	TGTGCCAGCAGCCAAGGGACGGGGACCTACGAGCAGTACTTC	CASSQGTGTYEQYF
-	TRBV11-3	TRBJ2-1	-	TGTGCCAGCAGACTAGACGTTAACAATGAGCAGTTCTTC	CASRLDVNNEQFF
-	TRBV7-2	TRBJ2-2	-	TGTGCCAGCAGTTACCGGGACACAAAGGGCGGGGAGCTGTTTTTT	CASSYRDTKGGELFF
-	TRBV9	TRBJ1-2	TRBD1	TGTGCCAGCAGCCTATCCCGGGACAGGGGCCCTCGTTTCTTC	CASSLSRDRGPRFF
-	TRBV5-1	TRBJ2-1	-	TGCGCCAGCAGCTCCGGTCGAGATAACAATGAGCAGTTCTTC	CASSSGRDNNEQFF
-	TRBV6-1	TRBJ1-2	-	TGTGCCAGCAGTGAAGGTAGGGGCATCTATGGCTACACCTTC	CASSEGRGIYGYTF
-	TRBV15	TRBJ2-7	-	TGTGCCACCAGCACCGGACTTTCCTACGAGCAGTACTTC	CATSTGLSYEQYF
-	TRBV27	TRBJ2-1	TRBD2	TGTGCCAGCAGTTCGAACCCCTCGGGAGGAGGCGAGCAGTTCTTC	CASSSNPSGGGEQFF
-	TRBV27	TRBJ2-3	-	TGTGCCAGCAGTTCTCGCAGGGTCTTGTGGGATACGCAGTATTTT	CASSSRRVLWDTQYF
-	TRBV19	TRBJ1-6	-	TGTGCCAGTAGTGCGGACAGTTTTGGTTCACCCCTCCACTTT	CASSADSFGSPLHF
-	TRBV5-5	TRBJ1-5	-	TGTGCCAGCAGCCAAAACCGGGAGAGGGATCAGCCCCAGCATTTT	CASSQNRERDQPQHF
-	TRBV3-1/TRBV3-2	TRBJ1-2	TRBD1	TGTGCCAGCAGCCTGGACAGGATTGCCTATGGCTACACCTTC	CASSLDRIAYGYTF